This is a list of T cell receptor beta chains from one sample in a study of T cells after yellow fever vaccination. TCRdb passed the 5' RACE reads through MiXCR, listing each CDR3 protein once. The sample shows about 240,000 distinct CDR3 sequences, about 7.1% of them seen only once. The sample was CD4+ T cells sorted from PBMCs, taken 15 days after the yellow fever booster vaccination. These receptor sequences come from a man younger than 45 who received the YFV17D yellow fever vaccine. Both conserved end residues are part of each CDR3. D genes are given only for firm matches. Size tells how often a clone was seen (once, few, many) or the class of an expanded clone, and some rows leave it out.

>TRBJ2-7|few|TRBD2|TRBV7-9
CASSSTSGSWEQYF
TGTGCCAGCAGTTCTACTAGCGGGAGTTGGGAGCAGTACTTC
>TRBJ1-6|NA|NA|TRBV20-1
CSARAHSPLHF
TGCAGTGCTAGAGCCCACTCACCCCTCCACTTT
>TRBJ2-7|many|TRBD1|TRBV4-3
CASSPDRELYEQYF
TGCGCCAGCAGCCCTGACAGGGAGTTATACGAGCAGTACTTC
>TRBJ2-4|NA|TRBD2|TRBV7-2
CASSSTSGVNIQYF
TGTGCCAGCAGCTCGACTAGCGGGGTAAACATTCAGTACTTC
>TRBJ2-1|few|TRBD2|TRBV4-3
CASSQDQLAGGFSEQFF
TGCGCCAGCAGCCAAGATCAGCTAGCGGGAGGCTTCAGCGAGCAGTTCTTC
>TRBJ2-1|NA|TRBD2|TRBV2
CASSDFGRASNEQFF
TGTGCCAGCAGTGATTTCGGGAGGGCCAGTAATGAGCAGTTCTTC
>TRBJ2-5|NA|TRBD2|TRBV29-1
CSVVTSESGLTQYF
TGCAGCGTTGTCACTAGCGAGTCGGGTTTGACCCAGTACTTC
>TRBJ1-1|NA|TRBD1|TRBV20-1
CSARGPESRDSEAFF
TGCAGTGCTAGAGGACCCGAGTCCCGGGACAGTGAAGCTTTCTTT
>TRBJ2-3|NA|TRBD2|TRBV4-3
CASSQEAGLAGALDTQYF
TGCGCCAGCAGCCAAGAGGCTGGTTTAGCGGGAGCCTTAGATACGCAGTATTTT
>TRBJ2-3|many|NA|TRBV7-2
CASSLVGSGTDTQYF
TGTGCCAGCAGCTTGGTGGGGAGCGGCACAGATACGCAGTATTTT
>TRBJ2-7|NA|TRBD1|TRBV5-1
CASSLGGQTYYEQYF
TGCGCCAGCAGCTTGGGGGGACAGACATACTACGAGCAGTACTTC
>TRBJ2-7|NA|TRBD2|TRBV6-2/TRBV6-3
CASSYSPGLAGIYEQYF
TGTGCCAGCAGTTATTCTCCAGGACTAGCGGGGATCTACGAGCAGTACTTC
>TRBJ1-5|NA|NA|TRBV28
CAGGTGSNQPQHF
TGTGCCGGGGGGACGGGGAGCAATCAGCCCCAGCATTTT
>TRBJ2-1|few|NA|TRBV5-6
CASSLGQTRNNEQFF
TGTGCCAGCAGCTTGGGGCAGACTAGAAACAATGAGCAGTTCTTC
>TRBJ2-7|many|NA|TRBV29-1
CSVESATYEQYF
TGCAGCGTTGAGAGCGCAACCTACGAGCAGTACTTC
>TRBJ2-7|NA|NA|TRBV14
CASSQGFAGLYEQYF
TGTGCCAGCAGCCAAGGTTTCGCAGGCCTCTACGAGCAGTACTTC
>TRBJ2-1|many|NA|TRBV11-2
CASSLAAGHEQFF
TGTGCCAGCAGCTTAGCTGCGGGTCATGAGCAGTTCTTC
>TRBJ2-1|NA|TRBD2|TRBV7-2
CASSLLAGGYYNEQFF
TGTGCCAGCAGCTTGCTAGCGGGAGGCTATTACAATGAGCAGTTCTTC
>TRBJ2-7|few|NA|TRBV11-2
CASSLDLGEQYF
TGTGCCAGCAGCTTAGATCTGGGAGAGCAGTACTTC
>TRBJ2-5|NA|TRBD2|TRBV29-1
CSVGIAGGIETQYF
TGCAGCGTTGGAATAGCGGGAGGGATCGAGACCCAGTACTTC
>TRBJ2-1|NA|NA|TRBV14
CASSQISPKRLSSYNEQFF
TGTGCCAGCAGCCAAATCAGCCCTAAGCGGTTAAGCTCCTACAATGAGCAGTTCTTC
>TRBJ2-2|many|TRBD2|TRBV4-2
CASSQGVLAGNTGELFF
TGTGCCAGCAGCCAAGGTGTGCTAGCGGGCAACACCGGGGAGCTGTTTTTT
>TRBJ2-5|NA|TRBD2|TRBV7-9
CASKAGETQETQYF
TGTGCCAGTAAAGCGGGAGAGACCCAAGAGACCCAGTACTTC
>TRBJ1-2|few|NA|TRBV5-1
CASAGAGRNYGYTF
TGCGCCAGCGCCGGGGCAGGGAGAAACTATGGCTACACCTTC
>TRBJ1-6|NA|NA|TRBV7-2
CASSSGLRWSPLHF
TGTGCCAGCAGCTCAGGACTCCGATGGTCACCCCTCCACTTT
>TRBJ1-2|many|NA|TRBV7-2
CASSLEAGGYGYTF
TGTGCCAGCAGCTTAGAAGCGGGAGGCTATGGCTACACCTTC
>TRBJ2-3|few|TRBD2|TRBV29-1
CSGRAGYLYF
TGCAGCGGCAGAGCGGGATACTTGTATTTT
>TRBJ2-6|NA|TRBD2|TRBV11-1
CASSLVSGGLSGANVLTF
TGTGCCAGCAGCTTAGTATCGGGAGGTCTTAGCGGGGCCAACGTCCTGACTTTC
>TRBJ1-1|many|NA|TRBV20-1
CSAGEVTEAFF
TGCAGTGCTGGGGAGGTCACTGAAGCTTTCTTT
>TRBJ2-6|few|NA|TRBV20-1
CSARRGSGANVLTF
TGCAGTGCTAGACGGGGGTCTGGGGCCAACGTCCTGACTTTC
>TRBJ2-2|few|TRBD2|TRBV20-1
CSASGLAGVRNTGELFF
TGCAGTGCTAGTGGACTAGCGGGGGTGAGGAACACCGGGGAGCTGTTTTTT
>TRBJ2-1|few|NA|TRBV12-3/TRBV12-4
CASSLRPPYNGEFF
TGTGCCAGCAGTTTGCGGCCACCCTACAATGGGGAGTTCTTC
>TRBJ2-3|few|NA|TRBV4-3
CASSQDKSRPLTDTQYF
TGCGCCAGCAGCCAGGATAAGAGCCGGCCCCTCACAGATACGCAGTATTTT
>TRBJ1-6|few|TRBD1|TRBV20-1
CSAGDSSYNSPLHF
TGCAGTGCTGGGGACAGTTCCTATAATTCACCCCTCCACTTT
>TRBJ2-1|NA|NA|TRBV5-1
CASSPGTLPISYNEQFF
TGCGCCAGCAGCCCCGGGACTCTTCCCATTTCCTACAATGAGCAGTTCTTC
>TRBJ1-5|few|NA|TRBV5-1
CASSLIGGLDQPQHF
TGCGCCAGCAGCTTGATTGGGGGGCTGGATCAGCCCCAGCATTTT
>TRBJ2-7|few|NA|TRBV6-5
CASSYASSYEQYF
TGTGCCAGCAGTTACGCTAGCTCCTACGAGCAGTACTTC
>TRBJ2-1|NA|TRBD2|TRBV7-9
CASSIERGRRREQFF
TGTGCCAGCAGTATAGAGCGGGGACGAAGGAGAGAGCAGTTCTTC
>TRBJ2-4|NA|TRBD2|TRBV15
CATSRAPPGRGNIQYF
TGTGCCACCAGCAGAGCCCCCCCCGGGAGGGGAAACATTCAGTACTTC
>TRBJ2-5|many|NA|TRBV12-3/TRBV12-4
CASSLGAGQETQYF
TGTGCCAGCAGTTTAGGGGCGGGGCAAGAGACCCAGTACTTC
>TRBJ2-5|many|NA|TRBV12-3/TRBV12-4
CASSLAGGEETQYF
TGTGCCAGCAGTTTAGCGGGTGGGGAAGAGACCCAGTACTTC
>TRBJ2-5|many|NA|TRBV18
CASSPQEETQYF
TGTGCCAGCTCACCACAGGAAGAGACCCAGTACTTC
>TRBJ2-7|few|NA|TRBV27
CASSPGTLGPYEQYF
TGTGCCAGCAGCCCCGGGACATTGGGACCCTACGAGCAGTACTTC
>TRBJ2-5|many|NA|TRBV29-1
CSVEDLGGKGETQYF
TGCAGCGTTGAAGATCTTGGCGGGAAGGGAGAGACCCAGTACTTC
>TRBJ2-5|few|NA|TRBV5-1
CASRPGQPRETQYF
TGCGCCAGCAGACCCGGACAGCCTAGGGAGACCCAGTACTTC
>TRBJ1-3|NA|NA|TRBV12-3/TRBV12-4
CATTDGKGSWDGNTIYF
TGTGCCACCACCGATGGGAAGGGGTCTTGGGATGGAAACACCATATATTTT
>TRBJ2-7|NA|NA|TRBV12-3/TRBV12-4
CASSLMGEYYEQYF
TGTGCCAGCAGTTTAATGGGAGAATATTACGAGCAGTACTTC
>TRBJ2-5|NA|TRBD1|TRBV18
CASSPEGQGFQETQYF
TGTGCCAGCTCACCTGAGGGACAGGGTTTCCAAGAGACCCAGTACTTC
>TRBJ1-1|NA|NA|TRBV7-9
CASSFQNTEAFF
TGTGCCAGCAGCTTCCAGAACACTGAAGCTTTCTTT
>TRBJ2-1|few|NA|TRBV7-6
CASSPARGGNEQFF
TGTGCCAGCAGCCCAGCCCGGGGTGGCAATGAGCAGTTCTTC
>TRBJ2-2|many|TRBD2|TRBV18
CASSPRTSISGKTGELFF
TGTGCCAGCTCACCAAGAACCTCCATTAGCGGGAAAACCGGGGAGCTGTTTTTT
>TRBJ2-7|many|NA|TRBV5-1
CASSLGGTYEQYF
TGCGCCAGCAGCTTGGGAGGTACCTACGAGCAGTACTTC
>TRBJ1-2|NA|NA|TRBV7-2
CASSLYGRANYGYTF
TGTGCCAGCAGCCTCTACGGGAGGGCTAACTATGGCTACACCTTC
>TRBJ1-2|NA|NA|TRBV7-2
CASSLRDDHGYTF
TGTGCCAGCAGCTTAAGGGATGACCATGGCTACACCTTC
>TRBJ2-2|many|NA|TRBV7-8
CASSLAWVSTGELFF
TGTGCCAGCAGCTTAGCGTGGGTATCCACCGGGGAGCTGTTTTTT
>TRBJ2-5|few|NA|TRBV7-8
CASSPNIPTLQETQYF
TGTGCCAGCAGCCCAAACATACCGACGCTCCAAGAGACCCAGTACTTC
>TRBJ2-7|NA|NA|TRBV5-1
CARSLDGSKYEQYF
TGCGCCAGAAGCTTGGACGGCAGCAAATACGAGCAGTACTTC
>TRBJ2-2|NA|NA|TRBV7-2
CASSFSPGRGLTGELFF
TGTGCCAGCAGCTTTTCCCCGGGGCGAGGGCTCACCGGGGAGCTGTTTTTT
>TRBJ2-7|few|NA|TRBV6-5
CASSFFPGQIYEQYF
TGTGCCAGCAGTTTTTTTCCGGGACAAATTTACGAGCAGTACTTC